The 7 T cell receptor beta chains reported below all come from one sample, sequenced in a study of shared clonotypes between healthy human individuals. TCRdb keeps only in-frame clones here, not all; method: immunoSEQ multiplex PCR. The sample lists about 2.4 million clones, roughly 93% occurring once. The sample comprised naive CD4+ T cells from PBMCs. The subset here: CD45RA+ positively selected. The receptors shown here come from a man aged 18-30 years in good health. Some clones in this sample may be carry-over from other donors' samples.

The chain is built from TRBV19 and TRBJ1-1, with D maybe TRBD1 (5 bases). CDR3 size: 15 residues. Germline V CDR1 and CDR2: LNHDA, SQIVND (reference sequence). Trimming left V 11 bases short and J 0 bases short, with 19 bases between. CDR3: CASRRRGDVNTEAFF. CDR3 coding DNA: TGTGCCTCCAGACGTCGGGGGGACGTGAACACTGAAGCTTTCTTT.

The chain joins TRBV21-1 to TRBJ1-4; TRBD1 reflects the table's D call only, with no check against the DNA. TRBV21-1 is a documented pseudogene. The CDR3 contains 16 residues. The CDR3 sequence: CASTERYSSTNEKLFF. In DNA form, the CDR3 reads TGTGCCAGCACCGAAAGGTACAGTTCAACTAATGAAAAACTGTTTTTT.

The chain employs TRBV25-1 and TRBJ2-1, with D possibly being TRBD1 (6 bases). CDR1 is MGHDK, CDR2 SYGVNS, per germline. This CDR3 spans 17 amino acids. Trimming took off 1 base at V and 0 bases at J, with 13 bases between the two ends. The CDR3 here is CASSESTGFSSYNEQFF. For the CDR3, the DNA is TGTGCCAGCAGTGAATCTACAGGGTTTAGCTCCTACAATGAGCAGTTCTTC.

This clone was seen just once. The rearrangement links TRBV7-6 to TRBJ2-7; TRBD2 aligns across 14 bases. The V gene's germline CDR1 is SGHVS and CDR2 FNYEAQ. V lost 1 base to trimming and J lost 6 bases; unmatched junction nucleotides: 5. CDR3 length: 16 residues. This chain's CDR3 is CASSLVGTSGSIEQYF. The CDR3 DNA sequence: TGTGCCAGCAGCTTAGTAGGGACTAGCGGGAGTATCGAGCAGTACTTC.

V and J are TRBV28 and TRBJ1-2, with D perhaps TRBD1 (5 bases). The ends were cut back, 5 bases at V and 5 bases at J, with 15 bases in the middle. Germline CDR1 is MDHEN and CDR2 is SYDVKM. CDR3 length: 14 amino acids. This CDR3 is CASSAGSGRYGYTF. In DNA form, the CDR3 reads TGTGCCAGCAGTGCAGGGTCGGGGAGGTATGGCTACACCTTC.

The CDR3 DNA is TGTGCCAGCAGCGACGCAGGGGGATCTGGGAATGAGCAGTTCTTC. It translates to CASSDAGGSGNEQFF. The chain recombines TRBV9 with TRBJ2-1, with TRBD1 matching 7 bases. V dropped 3 bases and J dropped 7; count of bases not matched to a gene: 10. The CDR3 covers 15 residues. Germline CDR1 reads SGDLS; CDR2 reads YYNGEE.

On this clone itself: This CDR3 is also generated by other DNA sequences in the sample. The V gene is TRBV5-1, the J gene TRBJ2-5; TRBD1 might be the D (6 bases). Germline CDR1 is SGHRS and CDR2 is YFSETQ. V was cut by 4 bases and J by 1 base, with 11 bases left in between. The CDR3 is made up of 14 amino acids. CDR3 nucleotides: TGCGCCAGCAGCCCACAGGGAACCCAAGAGACCCAGTACTTC. It encodes CASSPQGTQETQYF. Complete variable domain (other parts from reference TRBV5-1 and TRBJ2-5): KAGVTQTPRYLIKTRGQQVTLSCSPISGHRSVSWYQQTPGQGLQFLFEYFSETQRNKGNFPGRFSGRQFSNSRSEMNVSTLELGDSALYLCASSPQGTQETQYFGPGTRLLVL.